These 16 T cell receptor beta chains were sequenced from one sample in a study of T cell responses to AZD1222 COVID-19 vaccine. TCRdb's table, derived via immunoSEQ multiplex PCR, lists solely in-frame clones and lacks some. The sample lists about 140,000 clones, about 90% seen once, with around 6.9% in the top ten. This material consisted of peripheral blood, taken 28 days after the second dose of the MenACWY control vaccine. The receptor set was obtained from an adult who received the MenACWY meningococcal vaccine as a control.

The CDR3 loop is CASFTGYGGELFF. The CDR3 DNA follows: TGTGCCAGCTTTACGGGGTACGGCGGGGAGCTGTTTTTT. The chain combines TRBV6-5 with TRBJ2-2; TRBD2 might be the D (5 bases). The CDR3 spans 13 residues. Germline V gene data show CDR1 as MNHEY and CDR2 as SVGAGI. With 8 bases removed from V and 7 bases from J, the gap between germline ends came to 14 bases.

In nucleotides, the CDR3 is TGTGCCAGCAGTCACCAGGGGTATGATTCACCCCTCCACTTT. It yields the protein CASSHQGYDSPLHF. V and J are TRBV6-2 or TRBV6-3 and TRBJ1-6, with TRBD1 as a possible D gene (6 bases). Germline loops: CDR1 MNHEY, CDR2 SVGEGT. This CDR3 is 14 amino acids long. Trimming left V 5 bases short and J 8 bases short, with 13 bases between.

This clone is a singleton in its sample. J is TRBJ1-5 and V is TRBV10-3; tentative D call: TRBD1 (5 bases). The CDR3 runs 12 residues. Germline lookup yields CDR1 ENHRY and CDR2 SYGVKD. Trimming left V 4 bases short and J 7 bases short, with 8 bases between. In DNA form, the CDR3 reads TGTGCCATCAGTGGGGGGGAACAGCCCCAGCATTTT. Its translation: CAISGGEQPQHF.

The V and J genes are TRBV6-5 and TRBJ1-2, with a tentative D call TRBD1 (5 bases). The length of the CDR3 is 13 residues. Germline V gene sequence: CDR1 MNHEY, CDR2 SVGAGI. V dropped 11 bases and J dropped 0 bases, with 13 bases sitting between them. CDR3 loop: CAGLRQPNYGYTF. The CDR3 region has the DNA TGTGCCGGCCTCCGACAGCCTAACTATGGCTACACCTTC.

This clone appeared once. The chain is built from TRBV5-5 and TRBJ2-1; tentatively, D is TRBD2 (5 bases). Germline V gives CDR1 SGHKS, CDR2 YYEKEE (reference sequence). The germline V and J ends were trimmed by 3 bases and 7 bases, with 11 bases remaining between them. This CDR3 has 13 amino acids. CDR3: CASSSDPGNEQFF. CDR3 DNA sequence: TGTGCCAGCAGCTCGGACCCGGGGAATGAGCAGTTCTTC.

The V call is TRBV19, the J call TRBJ2-5, with 10 nucleotides matching TRBD1. Germline V gene sequence: CDR1 LNHDA, CDR2 SQIVND (reference sequence). The CDR3 totals 13 residues. V was pared by 8 bases and J by 1 base, with 1 base of the junction left unmatched. CDR3: CASGTGVQETQYF. The CDR3 region has the DNA TGTGCCAGTGGGACAGGGGTCCAAGAGACCCAGTACTTC.

This sequence joins TRBV6-6 and TRBJ2-1; 8 bases are a match to TRBD1. Germline loops: CDR1 MNHNY, CDR2 SVGAGI (reference sequence). CDR3 length: 14 amino acids. Trimming cost V 7 bases and J 5 bases; bases outside gene matches: 7. The CDR3 loop reads CASIRPGGNNEQFF. The CDR3 nucleotides are TGTGCCAGCATCCGCCCAGGGGGCAACAATGAGCAGTTCTTC.

V and J are TRBV2 and TRBJ1-4; 7 bases fit TRBD1. The CDR3 has 13 amino acids. J was trimmed by 8 bases and V by 7 bases; bases with no gene match: 7. The germline V gene encodes CDR1 SNHLY and CDR2 FYNNEI. The chain's CDR3 is CASKGGGGEKLFF. CDR3 nucleotide sequence: TGTGCCAGCAAAGGGGGCGGAGGGGAAAAACTGTTTTTT.

V and J are TRBV6-2 or TRBV6-3 and TRBJ2-7; 7 bases are shared with TRBD2. Germline CDR1 and CDR2: MNHEY and SVGEGT. The CDR3 is made up of 14 amino acids. V trimming: 2 bases; J trimming: 3 bases; junction bases outside the gene matches: 4. CDR3 bases: TGTGCCAGCAGTTACATGTCGGGAGGCTACGAGCAGTACTTC. Protein sequence: CASSYMSGGYEQYF.

J is TRBJ1-2 and V is TRBV9; 11 nucleotides agree with TRBD1. CDR1 is SGDLS and CDR2 is YYNGEE in the germline V gene. The V gene end was trimmed by 7 bases and the J gene end by 4 bases; junction bases not matched to a gene: 12. The CDR3 contains 16 residues. In DNA form, the CDR3 reads TGTGCCAGCCAGCGTAATGCGGGACAGGGGGTCTATGGCTACACCTTC. Its translation: CASQRNAGQGVYGYTF.

The chain is built from TRBV7-2 and TRBJ1-1, with no clear D. V lost 5 bases and J 1 base, leaving 8 bases between the germline ends. Germline V gene sequence: CDR1 SGHTA, CDR2 FQGNSA. This CDR3 comprises 13 residues. Here the CDR3 reads CASSKDGNTEAFF. In DNA, the CDR3 is TGTGCCAGCAGCAAGGACGGGAACACTGAAGCTTTCTTT.

The table lists this clone with a count of one. This chain connects TRBV2 to TRBJ1-6; 9 positions agree with TRBD1. V gave up 8 bases and J gave up 5 bases; unmatched junction bases: 7. The CDR3 is 15 amino acids. Germline loops: CDR1 SNHLY, CDR2 FYNNEI. CDR3 sequence: CASRQGGGHNSPLHF. Written as DNA, the CDR3 is TGTGCCAGCCGACAGGGGGGCGGCCATAATTCACCCCTCCACTTT. Filled out from reference TRBV2 and TRBJ1-6, the complete variable domain reads EPEVTQTPSHQVTQMGQEVILRCVPISNHLYFYWYRQILGQKVEFLVSFYNNEISEKSEIFDDQFSVERPDGSNFTLKIRSTKLEDSAMYFCASRQGGGHNSPLHFGNGTRLTVT.

Only one count was recorded for this clone. This chain links TRBV5-6 with TRBJ2-2; 8 bases fit TRBD1. Germline CDR1 SGHDT, CDR2 YYEEEE. J lost 4 bases, V lost 2 bases, and 7 bases had no gene match. The CDR3 totals 16 residues. This CDR3 is CASSFYGQGPTGELFF. The CDR3 DNA reads as TGTGCCAGCAGCTTTTATGGACAGGGTCCCACCGGGGAGCTGTTTTTT.

This chain links TRBV6-5 with TRBJ1-2; D remains unclear. V shed 6 bases and J shed 2 bases, with 10 bases lying between them. CDR1 MNHEY and CDR2 SVGAGI come from the germline V gene. The CDR3 has 13 amino acids. CDR3 protein: CASRLDGNYGYTF. CDR3 in DNA: TGTGCCAGCAGACTAGACGGAAACTATGGCTACACCTTC.

The gene calls are TRBV29-1 and TRBJ1-1; 8 nucleotides line up with TRBD1. Germline V CDR1 and CDR2: SQVTM, ANQGSEA. The CDR3 sequence is 14 residues long. Trimming took 6 bases from V and 5 from J; bases not matched to a gene: 11. DNA for the CDR3: TGCAGCGTCAGACCCACAGGGGGTAAAACTGAAGCTTTCTTT. Translated, it gives CSVRPTGGKTEAFF.

The V call is TRBV19, the J call TRBJ1-6, with no clear D. The germline gives CDR1 LNHDA, CDR2 SQIVND (reference sequence). The CDR3 sequence is 13 residues long. The V and J ends lost 10 bases and 10 bases respectively, with 17 bases between them. CDR3 in amino acids: CATTSAANSPLHF. The CDR3 DNA is TGTGCCACAACGTCGGCGGCCAACTCACCCCTCCACTTT.